Listed below are T cell receptor beta chains from one sample, sequenced in a study of radiotherapy plus CTLA-4 blockade in lung cancer. Measured with immunoSEQ multiplex PCR; TCRdb has only the in-frame clones, and not every one. The sample has around 95,000 clones; about 83% are singletons. The specimen comprised peripheral blood, sampled from a patient treated with radiotherapy plus ipilimumab. The origin of the receptors is a human donor with non-small cell lung cancer who had stable disease on radiotherapy plus ipilimumab. CDR3s include the opening cysteine and the closing phenylalanine or tryptophan. The D gene is left open where the match is weak. Only some rows state a clone size, as once, few, many or a class for expanded clones.

.,TRBJ1-2,TRBV25-1,.,CASSDRGVWDNYGYTF,TGTGCCAGCAGTGATCGGGGGGTTTGGGATAACTATGGCTACACCTTC
.,TRBJ2-5,TRBV7-9,.,CASSLDPGRETQYF,TGTGCCAGCAGCTTAGATCCGGGGAGAGAGACCCAGTACTTC
.,TRBJ2-7,TRBV5-5,TRBD1,CASSLRDRSYEQYF,TGTGCCAGCAGCTTGAGGGACAGATCCTACGAGCAGTACTTC
.,TRBJ2-3,TRBV20-1,.,CSASSVDTQYF,TGCAGTGCTAGTTCCGTAGATACGCAGTATTTT
.,TRBJ2-1,TRBV28,TRBD2,CASSQTSGSRNEQFF,TGTGCCAGCAGTCAAACTAGCGGGAGTCGCAATGAGCAGTTCTTC
.,TRBJ2-7,TRBV18,.,CASSLAGYSYEQYF,TGTGCCAGCTCACTCGCAGGGTACTCCTACGAGCAGTACTTC
few,TRBJ2-7,TRBV6-4,.,CASSVSSYYEQYF,TGTGCCAGCAGTGTTAGTTCCTATTACGAGCAGTACTTC
.,TRBJ2-1,TRBV7-3,TRBD1,CASSLGTGSYNEQFF,TGTGCCAGCAGCTTGGGGACAGGGTCGTATAATGAGCAGTTCTTC
.,TRBJ2-5,TRBV5-1,TRBD2,CASRPGLASQETQYF,TGCGCCAGCAGACCGGGACTAGCGTCACAAGAGACCCAGTACTTC
.,TRBJ1-4,TRBV6-5,.,CASSEVQTNEKLFF,TGTGCCAGCAGTGAAGTACAGACAAATGAAAAACTGTTTTTT
.,TRBJ2-5,TRBV19,.,CASSKELRREETQYF,TGTGCCAGTAGTAAGGAATTGCGGAGAGAAGAGACCCAGTACTTC
.,TRBJ2-7,TRBV11-2,.,CASSSGLASFSYEQYF,TGTGCCAGCAGCTCTGGACTGGCCTCCTTCTCCTACGAGCAGTACTTC
.,TRBJ1-1,TRBV6-4,.,CASSDRPEGTEAFF,TGTGCCAGCAGTGACCGGCCGGAAGGCACTGAAGCTTTCTTT
.,TRBJ2-1,TRBV9,TRBD2,CASSVSGSSYNEQFF,TGTGCCAGCAGCGTCAGCGGGAGTTCCTACAATGAGCAGTTCTTC
.,TRBJ1-2,TRBV28,.,CASGSADRSYGYTF,TGTGCCAGCGGCTCTGCGGATCGCTCCTATGGCTACACCTTC
.,TRBJ2-2,TRBV9,TRBD2,CASSVDRRSSGSRGTGELFF,TGTGCCAGCAGCGTAGACAGGAGGTCTAGCGGGAGTCGAGGGACCGGGGAGCTGTTTTTT
.,TRBJ2-2,TRBV9,.,CASSVGGTGELFF,TGTGCCAGCAGCGTGGGGGGAACCGGGGAGCTGTTTTTT
few,TRBJ1-3,TRBV10-3,.,CAISEGQGYGNTIYF,TGTGCCATCAGTGAGGGGCAGGGGTACGGAAACACCATATATTTT
.,TRBJ2-3,TRBV15,.,CATSRDRTDTQYF,TGTGCCACCAGCAGAGATCGGACAGATACGCAGTATTTT
.,TRBJ2-5,TRBV7-3,.,CASSLAGPGETQYF,TGTGCCAGCAGCTTAGCGGGACCGGGAGAGACCCAGTACTTC